This TCR beta chain was sequenced for a study of T cells and Merkel cell carcinoma outcomes. Using immunoSEQ multiplex PCR, the repertoire was profiled, and TCRdb retains in-frame clones only, with some absent. There are 1,500 to 2,000 clones in the sample; roughly four fifths occur only once, and roughly 28% lies in the top ten. Concerning this clone itself: What it binds is unknown.

Study-wide points: Reportedly, T-cell repertoire with density predicts Merkel cell carcinoma outcomes.

The clonotype was recovered from a human donor with Merkel cell carcinoma. The sample consisted of tumor tissue from Merkel cell carcinoma.

In DNA, the CDR3 is TGTGCCAGCGAACAGGGGATCCAGTACTTC. Amino acids: CASEQGIQYF. The chain is built from TRBV2 and TRBJ2-5; 7 bases align to TRBD1. V dropped 8 bases and J dropped 10; count of bases not matched to a gene: 4. Germline assignment: CDR1 SNHLY and CDR2 FYNNEI. This CDR3 is 10 amino acids long.